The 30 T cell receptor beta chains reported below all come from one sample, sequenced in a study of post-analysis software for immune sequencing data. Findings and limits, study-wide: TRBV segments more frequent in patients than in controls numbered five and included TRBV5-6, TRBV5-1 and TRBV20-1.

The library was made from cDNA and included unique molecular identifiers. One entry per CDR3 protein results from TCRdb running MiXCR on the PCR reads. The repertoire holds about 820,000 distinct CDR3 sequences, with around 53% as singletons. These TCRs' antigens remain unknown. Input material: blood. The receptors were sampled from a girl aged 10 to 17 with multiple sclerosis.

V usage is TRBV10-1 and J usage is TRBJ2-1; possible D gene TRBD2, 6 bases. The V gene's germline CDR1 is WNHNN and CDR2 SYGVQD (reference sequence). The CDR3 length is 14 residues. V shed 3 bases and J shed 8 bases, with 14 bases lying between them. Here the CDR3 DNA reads TGCGCCAGCAGTGAAACTAGCCGACTCGATGAGCAGTTCTTC. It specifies CASSETSRLDEQFF.

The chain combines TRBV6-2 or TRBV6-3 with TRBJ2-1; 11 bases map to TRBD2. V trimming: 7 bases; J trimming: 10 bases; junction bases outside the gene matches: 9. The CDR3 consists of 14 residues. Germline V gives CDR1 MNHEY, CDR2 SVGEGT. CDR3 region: CASTLAGGGVEQFF. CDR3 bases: TGTGCCAGCACTTTAGCGGGAGGGGGGGTAGAGCAGTTCTTC.

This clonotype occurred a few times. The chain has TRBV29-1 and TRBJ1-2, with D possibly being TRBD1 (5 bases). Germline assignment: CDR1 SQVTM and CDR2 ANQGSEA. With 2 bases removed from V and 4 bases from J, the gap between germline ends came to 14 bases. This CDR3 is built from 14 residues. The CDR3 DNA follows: TGCAGCGTTGAAACGTCGACAGTGCCCTATGGCTACACCTTC. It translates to CSVETSTVPYGYTF.

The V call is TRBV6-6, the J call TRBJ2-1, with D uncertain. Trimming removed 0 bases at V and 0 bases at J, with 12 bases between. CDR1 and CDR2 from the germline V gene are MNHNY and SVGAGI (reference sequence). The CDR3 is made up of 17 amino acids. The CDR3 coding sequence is TGTGCCAGCAGTTACTCAACTTTCCCAAGCTCCTACAATGAGCAGTTCTTC. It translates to CASSYSTFPSSYNEQFF.

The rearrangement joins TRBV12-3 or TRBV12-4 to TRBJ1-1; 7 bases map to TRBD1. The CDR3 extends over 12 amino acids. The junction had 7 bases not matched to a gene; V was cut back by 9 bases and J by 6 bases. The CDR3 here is CASPGGSAEAFF. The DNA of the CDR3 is TGTGCCAGTCCAGGGGGGAGCGCTGAAGCTTTCTTT.

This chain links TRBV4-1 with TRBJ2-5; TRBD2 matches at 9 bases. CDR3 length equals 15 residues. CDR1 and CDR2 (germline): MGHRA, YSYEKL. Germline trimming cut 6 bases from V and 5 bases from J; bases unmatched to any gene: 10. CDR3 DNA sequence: TGCGCCAGCAGTGGGTGGTTAGCGGGAGAGGAGACCCAGTACTTC. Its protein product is CASSGWLAGEETQYF.

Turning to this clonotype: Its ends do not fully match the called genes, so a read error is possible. The CDR3 protein is CASSSTLGDTQYF. In DNA, the CDR3 is TGTGCCAGCTCATCTACCCTGGGGGATACGCAGTATTTT. The genes are TRBV5-1 and TRBJ2-3; D call uncertain. This CDR3 spans 13 amino acids. From germline, CDR1 is SGHRS and CDR2 YFSETQ.

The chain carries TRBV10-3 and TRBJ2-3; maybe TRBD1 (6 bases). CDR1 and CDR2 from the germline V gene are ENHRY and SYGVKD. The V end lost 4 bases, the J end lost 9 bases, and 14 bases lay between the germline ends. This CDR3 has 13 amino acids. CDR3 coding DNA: TGTGCCATCAGTGTCGACGCAGGGGACACGCAGTATTTT. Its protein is CAISVDAGDTQYF.

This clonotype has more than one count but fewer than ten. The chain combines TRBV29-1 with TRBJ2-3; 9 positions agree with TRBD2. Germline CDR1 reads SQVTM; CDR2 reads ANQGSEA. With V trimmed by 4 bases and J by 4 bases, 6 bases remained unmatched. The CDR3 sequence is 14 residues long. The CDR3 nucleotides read TGCAGCGTTGTTCCTAGCGGGGTCGCAGATACGCAGTATTTT. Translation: CSVVPSGVADTQYF.

CDR3 amino acids: CASSYSSRSEQYF. CDR3 DNA sequence: TGTGCCAGCAGTTACTCGAGCAGAAGCGAGCAGTACTTC. The chain uses TRBV6-5 and TRBJ2-1; D unclear. The J call may be wrong; the DNA end is better matched by TRBJ2-7. Germline V gives CDR1 MNHEY, CDR2 SVGAGI. The CDR3 has 13 amino acids.

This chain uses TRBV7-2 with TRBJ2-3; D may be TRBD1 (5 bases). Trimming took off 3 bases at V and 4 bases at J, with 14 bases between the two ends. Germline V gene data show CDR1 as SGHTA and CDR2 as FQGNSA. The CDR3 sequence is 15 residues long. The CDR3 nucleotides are TGTGCCAGCAGCTTGTTAGGGGTCCTCCCAGATACGCAGTATTTT. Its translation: CASSLLGVLPDTQYF. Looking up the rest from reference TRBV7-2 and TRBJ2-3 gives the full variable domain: GAGVSQSPSNKVTEKGKDVELRCDPISGHTALYWYRQSLGQGLEFLIYFQGNSAPDKSGLPSDRFSAERTGGSVSTLTIQRTQQEDSAVYLCASSLLGVLPDTQYFGPGTRLTVL.

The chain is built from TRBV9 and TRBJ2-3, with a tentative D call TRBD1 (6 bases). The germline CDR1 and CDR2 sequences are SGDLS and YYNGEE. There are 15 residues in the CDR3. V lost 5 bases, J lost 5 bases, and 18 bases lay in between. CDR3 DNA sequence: TGTGCCAGCAGTAAAGACAGGTCAGGGAGAGATACGCAGTATTTT. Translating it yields CASSKDRSGRDTQYF. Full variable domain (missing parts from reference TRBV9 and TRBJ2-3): DSGVTQTPKHLITATGQRVTLRCSPRSGDLSVYWYQQSLDQGLQFLIQYYNGEERAKGNILERFSAQQFPDLHSELNLSSLELGDSALYFCASSKDRSGRDTQYFGPGTRLTVL.

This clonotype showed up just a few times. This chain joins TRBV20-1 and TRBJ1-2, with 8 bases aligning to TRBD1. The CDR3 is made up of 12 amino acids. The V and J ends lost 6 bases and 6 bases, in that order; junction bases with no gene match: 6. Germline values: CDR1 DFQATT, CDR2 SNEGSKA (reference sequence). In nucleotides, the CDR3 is TGCAGTGCCCGACAGGGGTCTGATGGCTACACCTTC. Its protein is CSARQGSDGYTF.

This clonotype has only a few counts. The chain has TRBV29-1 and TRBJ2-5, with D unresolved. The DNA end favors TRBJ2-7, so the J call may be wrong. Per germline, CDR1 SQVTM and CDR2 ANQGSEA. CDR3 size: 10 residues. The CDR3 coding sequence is TGCAGCGCAATGGAATACGAGCAGTACTTC. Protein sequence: CSAMEYEQYF.

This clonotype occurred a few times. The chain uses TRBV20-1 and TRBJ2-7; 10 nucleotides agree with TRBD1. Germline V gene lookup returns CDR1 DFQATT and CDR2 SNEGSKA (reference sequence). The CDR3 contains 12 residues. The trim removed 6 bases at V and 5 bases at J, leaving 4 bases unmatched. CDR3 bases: TGCAGTGCCAAGACAGGGGGCGACGAGCAGTACTTC. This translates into CSAKTGGDEQYF.

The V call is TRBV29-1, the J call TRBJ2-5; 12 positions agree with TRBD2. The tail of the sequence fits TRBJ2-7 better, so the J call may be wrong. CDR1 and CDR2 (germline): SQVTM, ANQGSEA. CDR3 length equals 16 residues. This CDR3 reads CSVNHVRLAGDYEQYF. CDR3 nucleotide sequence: TGCAGCGTCAACCACGTGAGACTAGCGGGAGACTACGAGCAGTACTTC.

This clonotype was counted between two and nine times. CDR3 nucleotide sequence: TGCAGCGTTGAAGATCCGGCAGGGGTAGGCTATGGCTACACCTTC. It is translated as CSVEDPAGVGYGYTF. The chain is built from TRBV29-1 and TRBJ1-2; possible D gene TRBD1, 6 bases. The V and J ends lost 0 bases and 4 bases respectively, with 15 bases between them. Germline V lookup: CDR1 SQVTM, CDR2 ANQGSEA. This CDR3 has 15 amino acids. The whole variable domain, filled in from reference TRBV29-1 and TRBJ1-2, reads SAVISQKPSRDICQRGTSLTIQCQVDSQVTMMFWYRQQPGQSLTLIATANQGSEATYESGFVIDKFPISRPNLTFSTLTVSNMSPEDSSIYLCSVEDPAGVGYGYTFGSGTRLTVV.

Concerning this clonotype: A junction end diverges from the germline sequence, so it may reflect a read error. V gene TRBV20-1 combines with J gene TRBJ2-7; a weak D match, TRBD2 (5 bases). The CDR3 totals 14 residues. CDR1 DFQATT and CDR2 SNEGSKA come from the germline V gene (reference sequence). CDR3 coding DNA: TGCGGTGCTAGAGGTCGGGGAAGTAGGGACGAGCAGTACTTC. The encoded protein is CGARGRGSRDEQYF.

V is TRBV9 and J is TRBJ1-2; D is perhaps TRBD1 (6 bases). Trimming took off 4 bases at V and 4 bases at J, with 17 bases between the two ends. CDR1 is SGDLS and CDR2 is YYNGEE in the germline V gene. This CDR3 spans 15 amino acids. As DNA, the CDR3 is TGTGCCAGCAGCTCCCCGGGGGCGGGTAGCTATGGCTACACCTTC. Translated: CASSSPGAGSYGYTF.

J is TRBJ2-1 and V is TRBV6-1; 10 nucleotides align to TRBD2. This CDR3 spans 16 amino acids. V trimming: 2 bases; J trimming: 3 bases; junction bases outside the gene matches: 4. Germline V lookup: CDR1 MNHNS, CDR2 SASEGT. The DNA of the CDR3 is TGTGCCAGCAGTGAATCCCCTAGCGGGGGCTACAATGAGCAGTTCTTC. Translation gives CASSESPSGGYNEQFF.

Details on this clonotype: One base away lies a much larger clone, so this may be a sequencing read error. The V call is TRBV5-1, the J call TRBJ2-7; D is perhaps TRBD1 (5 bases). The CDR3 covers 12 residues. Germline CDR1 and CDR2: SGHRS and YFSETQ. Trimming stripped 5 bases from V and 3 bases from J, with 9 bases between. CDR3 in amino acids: CASRYDSYEQYF. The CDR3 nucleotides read TGCGCCAGCAGGTATGACAGCTACGAGCAGTACTTC. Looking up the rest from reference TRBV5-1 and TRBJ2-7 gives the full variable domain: KAGVTQTPRYLIKTRGQQVTLSCSPISGHRSVSWYQQTPGQGLQFLFEYFSETQRNKGNFPGRFSGRQFSNSRSEMNVSTLELGDSALYLCASRYDSYEQYFGPGTRLTVT.

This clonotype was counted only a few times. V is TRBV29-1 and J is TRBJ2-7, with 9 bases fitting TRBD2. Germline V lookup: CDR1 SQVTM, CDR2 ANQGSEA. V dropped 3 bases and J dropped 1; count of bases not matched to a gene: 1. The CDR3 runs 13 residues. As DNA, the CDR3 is TGCAGCGTTGACAGCGGGAGGTCCTACGAGCAGTACTTC. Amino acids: CSVDSGRSYEQYF.

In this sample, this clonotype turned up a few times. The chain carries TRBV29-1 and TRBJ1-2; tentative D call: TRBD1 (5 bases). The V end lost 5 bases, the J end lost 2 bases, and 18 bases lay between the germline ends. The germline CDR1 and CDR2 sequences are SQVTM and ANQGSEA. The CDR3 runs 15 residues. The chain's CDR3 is CSVTEFTRENYGYTF. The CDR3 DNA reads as TGCAGCGTTACCGAATTCACCAGGGAAAACTATGGCTACACCTTC.

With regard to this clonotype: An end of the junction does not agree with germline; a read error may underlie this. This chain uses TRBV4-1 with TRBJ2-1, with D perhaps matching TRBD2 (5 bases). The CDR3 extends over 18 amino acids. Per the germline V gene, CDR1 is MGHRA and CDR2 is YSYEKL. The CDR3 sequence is CASSREIGVVNSYNKQFF. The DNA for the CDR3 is TGCGCCAGCAGCCGTGAAATCGGGGTCGTTAACTCCTACAATAAGCAGTTCTTC.

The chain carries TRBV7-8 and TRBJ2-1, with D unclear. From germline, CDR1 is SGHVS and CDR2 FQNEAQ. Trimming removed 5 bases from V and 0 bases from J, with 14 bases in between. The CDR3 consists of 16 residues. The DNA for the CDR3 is TGTGCCAGCAGCAGGTCGCCGACCTACTCCTACAATGAGCAGTTCTTC. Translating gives CASSRSPTYSYNEQFF.

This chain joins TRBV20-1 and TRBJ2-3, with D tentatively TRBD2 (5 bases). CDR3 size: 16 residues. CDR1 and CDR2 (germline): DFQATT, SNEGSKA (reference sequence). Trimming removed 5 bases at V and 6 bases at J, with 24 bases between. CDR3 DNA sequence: TGCAGTGCTTTCCCTTCTCCGGCAGACTACCTCGATACGCAGTATTTT. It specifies CSAFPSPADYLDTQYF.

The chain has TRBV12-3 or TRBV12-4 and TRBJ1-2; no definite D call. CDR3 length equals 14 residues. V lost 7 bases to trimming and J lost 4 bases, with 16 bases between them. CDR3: CASTDVLIPYGYTF. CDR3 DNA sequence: TGTGCCAGCACCGACGTCTTAATACCCTATGGCTACACCTTC.

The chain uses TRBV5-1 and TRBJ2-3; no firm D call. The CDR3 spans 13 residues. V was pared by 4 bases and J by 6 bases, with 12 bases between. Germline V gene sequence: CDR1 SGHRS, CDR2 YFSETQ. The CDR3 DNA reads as TGCGCCAGCAGCCTGTACCCCGTCGATACGCAGTATTTT. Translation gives CASSLYPVDTQYF.

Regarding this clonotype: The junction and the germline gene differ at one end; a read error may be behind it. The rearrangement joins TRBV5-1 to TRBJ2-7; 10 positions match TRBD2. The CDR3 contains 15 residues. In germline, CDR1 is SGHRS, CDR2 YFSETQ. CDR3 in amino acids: CTSGLGSGGDYEQYF. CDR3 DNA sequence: TGCACCAGCGGCCTCGGAAGCGGGGGGGACTACGAGCAGTACTTC.

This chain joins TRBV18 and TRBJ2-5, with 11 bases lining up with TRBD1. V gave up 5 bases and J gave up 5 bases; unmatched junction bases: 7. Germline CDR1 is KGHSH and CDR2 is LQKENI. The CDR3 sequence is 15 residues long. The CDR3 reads CASSKDRGRGETQYF. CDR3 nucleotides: TGTGCCAGCTCAAAGGACAGGGGGCGCGGGGAGACCCAGTACTTC. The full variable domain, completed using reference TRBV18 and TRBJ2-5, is NAGVMQNPRHLVRRRGQEARLRCSPMKGHSHVYWYRQLPEEGLKFMVYLQKENIIDESGMPKERFSAEFPKEGPSILRIQQVVRGDSAAYFCASSKDRGRGETQYFGPGTRLLVL.